One and the same sample provided the 29 T cell receptor beta chains below, sequenced in a study of blood T cell repertoires in COVID-19 (dated by TCRdb to 2018 to 2020). The method was the immunoSEQ multiplex PCR assay. This is the immuneACCESS table as TCRdb keeps it, with only in-frame sequences that have V and J called. A part of the clones is gone; compared with another copy, unresolved V genes explain less than half, and the rest is unexplained. The sample contains more than 90,000 clones, over 80% of them found a single time. The ten largest make up around 5.8% of the sample. What was sequenced was peripheral blood. The receptors were gathered from a man aged 50 to 59 with active COVID-19.

V gene TRBV4-2 combines with J gene TRBJ2-3, with 13 positions matching TRBD2. The trim removed 4 bases at V and 0 bases at J, leaving 10 bases unmatched. The CDR3 is 19 amino acids. CDR1 is LGHNA and CDR2 is YNFKEQ in the germline V gene. The CDR3: CASSRRGTSGDRSTDTQYF. The CDR3 DNA reads as TGTGCCAGCAGCCGACGAGGGACTAGCGGGGACCGAAGCACAGATACGCAGTATTTT.

The rearrangement links TRBV2 to TRBJ2-1, with 8 bases matching TRBD1. Trimming removed 5 bases from V and 7 bases from J; junction bases left unmatched: 1. CDR3 length: 12 residues. The germline V gene has CDR1 SNHLY and CDR2 FYNNEI. Written as DNA, the CDR3 is TGTGCCAGCAGTAGACAGGGGAATGAGCAGTTCTTC. This sequence encodes CASSRQGNEQFF.

This rearrangement joins TRBV20-1 to TRBJ2-5; TRBD2 might be the D (5 bases). CDR3 size: 14 residues. V gave up 3 bases and J gave up 2 bases, with 13 bases separating them. Germline V lookup: CDR1 DFQATT, CDR2 SNEGSKA (reference sequence). CDR3 sequence: CSASRASRQETQYF. As DNA, the CDR3 is TGCAGTGCTAGTAGGGCTAGCCGACAAGAGACCCAGTACTTC.

The V and J genes are TRBV30 and TRBJ2-7, with 10 bases lining up with TRBD2. The CDR3 is 17 residues long. V shed 2 bases, J shed 0 bases, and the junction held 10 bases outside the gene matches. In germline, CDR1 is GTSNPN, CDR2 SVGIG (reference sequence). The CDR3 DNA reads as TGTGCCTGGAGTAAAAATAGCGGGAGGCCAAGCTCCTACGAGCAGTACTTC. Translation gives CAWSKNSGRPSSYEQYF. Full variable domain (outside the CDR3, taken from reference TRBV30 and TRBJ2-7): SQTIHQWPATLVQPVGSPLSLECTVEGTSNPNLYWYRQAAGRGLQLLFYSVGIGQISSEVPQNLSASRPQDRQFILSSKKLLLSDSGFYLCAWSKNSGRPSSYEQYFGPGTRLTVT.

The gene calls are TRBV3-1 (or the pseudogene TRBV3-2) and TRBJ1-5; the D gene is possibly TRBD1 (5 bases). This CDR3 contains 14 residues. Germline V gene sequence: CDR1 LGHDT, CDR2 YNNKEL (reference sequence). Trimming left V 5 bases short and J 6 bases short, with 14 bases between. The CDR3 spells CASSETPGGQPQHF. The CDR3 DNA reads TGTGCCAGCAGCGAAACCCCGGGGGGTCAGCCCCAGCATTTT.

The V call is TRBV5-1, the J call TRBJ1-1; D gene ambiguous. CDR1 and CDR2 (germline): SGHRS, YFSETQ. Trimming left V 2 bases short and J 3 bases short, with 8 bases between. This CDR3 has 13 amino acids. The CDR3: CASSFGSDTEAFF. Written as DNA, the CDR3 is TGCGCCAGCAGCTTCGGGAGTGACACTGAAGCTTTCTTT.

The J gene is TRBJ2-2, the V gene TRBV19; D possibly corresponds to TRBD2 (6 bases). There are 15 residues in the CDR3. V gave up 7 bases and J gave up 4 bases, with 16 bases separating them. From germline, CDR1 is LNHDA and CDR2 SQIVND (reference sequence). CDR3 protein: CASIRGMLGTGELFF. DNA for the CDR3: TGTGCCAGTATTCGGGGGATGTTGGGCACCGGGGAGCTGTTTTTT.

V is TRBV20-1 and J is TRBJ1-1; the D is unclear. V shed 6 bases and J shed 8 bases, with 10 bases lying between them. Germline CDR1 and CDR2: DFQATT and SNEGSKA (reference sequence). The CDR3 loop spans 10 amino acids. CDR3 sequence: CSANALEAFF. Written as DNA, the CDR3 is TGCAGTGCCAACGCACTAGAAGCTTTCTTT.

The rearrangement joins TRBV2 to TRBJ2-2; perhaps TRBD2 as D (6 bases). The germline V gene encodes CDR1 SNHLY and CDR2 FYNNEI. The CDR3 has 14 residues. Deletions cut 3 bases from V and 5 bases from J, with 10 bases between. The CDR3 nucleotides read TGTGCCAGCAGTGACTACGGGGGAACCGGGGAGCTGTTTTTT. It is translated as CASSDYGGTGELFF.

In this sample, this clone turned up once. V and J are TRBV7-9 and TRBJ1-1; D is unresolved. The germline CDR1 and CDR2 sequences are SEHNR and FQNEAQ (reference sequence). The V end lost 4 bases, the J end lost 5 bases, and 14 bases lay between the germline ends. This CDR3 region has 14 residues. The CDR3 region has the DNA TGTGCCAGCAGCTCGGACGGAGGGTTGACTGAAGCTTTCTTT. The encoded protein is CASSSDGGLTEAFF. The complete variable domain, with remaining parts taken from reference TRBV7-9 and TRBJ1-1, reads DTGVSQNPRHKITKRGQNVTFRCDPISEHNRLYWYRQTLGQGPEFLTYFQNEAQLEKSRLLSDRFSAERPKGSFSTLEIQRTEQGDSAMYLCASSSDGGLTEAFFGQGTRLTVV.

The chain joins TRBV9 to TRBJ2-1; D is unresolved. CDR3 size: 12 residues. The V end was cut by 0 bases, the J end by 9 bases, with 7 bases between. Germline-derived CDR1 and CDR2 are SGDLS and YYNGEE. CDR3 amino acids: CASSVVAAEQFF. CDR3 sequence (DNA): TGTGCCAGCAGCGTAGTAGCCGCTGAGCAGTTCTTC.

This clone has just a few counts. This rearrangement joins TRBV6-2 or TRBV6-3 to TRBJ2-1, with D perhaps matching TRBD2 (5 bases). V dropped 5 bases and J dropped 6 bases, with 17 bases sitting between them. Per the germline V gene, CDR1 is MNHEY and CDR2 is SVGEGT. The CDR3 is 15 amino acids. The CDR3 loop is CASSPLRDLGNEQFF. In DNA form, the CDR3 reads TGTGCCAGCAGTCCCCTGAGGGATTTGGGCAATGAGCAGTTCTTC.

The chain carries TRBV19 and TRBJ2-7; 7 positions match TRBD1. The germline V gene has CDR1 LNHDA and CDR2 SQIVND (reference sequence). The CDR3 contains 13 residues. V shed 8 bases and J 7 bases; nucleotides not matched to a gene: 11. The CDR3 sequence: CASSTGELGEQYF. CDR3 bases: TGTGCCAGTTCTACAGGGGAACTGGGAGAGCAGTACTTC.

The J gene is TRBJ2-3, the V gene TRBV18; the match to TRBD2 covers 8 bases. The germline V gene encodes CDR1 KGHSH and CDR2 LQKENI. J gave up 4 bases and V 1 base, and 4 bases lay outside the gene matches. The CDR3 has 15 residues. The CDR3 here is CASSPLSGSADTQYF. The CDR3 bases are TGTGCCAGCTCACCACTGAGCGGGAGCGCAGATACGCAGTATTTT.

This chain links TRBV28 with TRBJ1-5; D possibly corresponds to TRBD1 (5 bases). Germline CDR1 is MDHEN and CDR2 is SYDVKM. The germline V and J ends were trimmed by 5 bases and 5 bases, with 16 bases remaining between them. This CDR3 spans 15 amino acids. The CDR3 DNA reads as TGTGCCAGCAGTGGGGCCGGGACGGGGGATCAGCCCCAGCATTTT. Its translation: CASSGAGTGDQPQHF.

This rearrangement joins TRBV7-9 to TRBJ2-7; 10 bases fit TRBD1. The germline V gene encodes CDR1 SEHNR and CDR2 FQNEAQ (reference sequence). The CDR3 length is 15 residues. Trimming took 1 base from V and 5 from J; bases not matched to a gene: 5. DNA for the CDR3: TGTGCCAGCAGCTTAGGAGGGGGACAGGGGCACGAGCAGTACTTC. This encodes CASSLGGGQGHEQYF.

The chain combines TRBV28 with TRBJ1-1; D gene unclear. V was cut by 5 bases and J by 6 bases, with 10 bases left in between. The CDR3 has 12 amino acids. From germline, CDR1 is MDHEN and CDR2 SYDVKM. The CDR3 reads CASSPQRAEAFF. CDR3 nucleotide sequence: TGTGCCAGCAGTCCCCAGAGGGCTGAAGCTTTCTTT. Variable domain in full (rest from reference TRBV28 and TRBJ1-1): DVKVTQSSRYLVKRTGEKVFLECVQDMDHENMFWYRQDPGLGLRLIYFSYDVKMKEKGDIPEGYSVSREKKERFSLILESASTNQTSMYLCASSPQRAEAFFGQGTRLTVV.

The rearrangement joins TRBV24-1 to TRBJ2-1, with 8 positions matching TRBD2. V lost 9 bases to trimming and J lost 1 base; unmatched junction nucleotides: 4. Per germline, CDR1 KGHDR and CDR2 SFDVKD. The CDR3 runs 14 residues. DNA for the CDR3: TGTGCCACCGCGGGAGGAGGATCCTACAATGAGCAGTTCTTC. This sequence encodes CATAGGGSYNEQFF.

The rearrangement links TRBV28 to TRBJ1-2; 7 bases agree with TRBD1. Germline V CDR1 and CDR2: MDHEN, SYDVKM. V was pared by 5 bases and J by 5 bases, with 14 bases of the junction left unmatched. The CDR3 length is 16 residues. The CDR3 loop is CASSLINRGGEYGYTF. CDR3 coding DNA: TGTGCCAGCAGTCTTATAAACAGGGGAGGAGAGTATGGCTACACCTTC.

V gene TRBV3-1 (or the pseudogene TRBV3-2) combines with J gene TRBJ2-7, with TRBD2 matching 14 bases. Looked up from germline, CDR1 is LGHDT and CDR2 is YNNKEL (reference sequence). V trimming: 8 bases; J trimming: 4 bases; junction bases outside the gene matches: 4. The CDR3 sequence is 14 residues long. This CDR3 reads CASARTSGRYEQYF. The DNA for the CDR3 is TGTGCCAGCGCACGGACTAGCGGGAGGTACGAGCAGTACTTC.

The genes are TRBV4-1 and TRBJ2-5, with D uncertain. Per the germline V gene, CDR1 is MGHRA and CDR2 is YSYEKL. This CDR3 has 13 residues. Trimming left V 3 bases short and J 2 bases short, with 7 bases between. The CDR3 sequence: CASSQSSQETQYF. In DNA, the CDR3 is TGCGCCAGCAGCCAGAGTTCTCAAGAGACCCAGTACTTC.

This CDR3 is CASSSGTGKSHEQFF. CDR3 coding DNA: TGTGCCAGCAGCTCAGGGACAGGGAAGAGTCATGAGCAGTTCTTC. This sequence joins TRBV5-4 and TRBJ2-1; the match to TRBD1 covers 9 bases. V gave up 3 bases and J gave up 8 bases; unmatched junction bases: 9. The CDR3 length is 15 residues. Germline CDR1 and CDR2: SGHNT and YYREEE (reference sequence).

J is TRBJ1-5 and V is TRBV7-3; a weak D match, TRBD1 (5 bases). V was pared by 1 base and J by 2 bases, with 9 bases between. The CDR3 covers 15 residues. In germline, CDR1 is SGHTA, CDR2 FQGTGA. This CDR3 is CASSLRIGGNQPQHF. In nucleotides, the CDR3 is TGTGCCAGCAGCTTAAGAATAGGGGGCAATCAGCCCCAGCATTTT.

The chain is built from TRBV25-1 and TRBJ1-3; tentatively, D is TRBD1 (6 bases). From germline, CDR1 is MGHDK and CDR2 SYGVNS. V lost 6 bases to trimming and J lost 2 bases, with 14 bases between them. This CDR3 has 15 residues. CDR3 protein: CASSAPGGPGNTIYF. The CDR3 coding sequence is TGTGCCAGCAGCGCGCCCGGGGGGCCTGGAAACACCATATATTTT.

This chain joins TRBV14 and TRBJ2-2; 7 bases match TRBD2. Trimming took 1 base from V and 3 from J; bases not matched to a gene: 5. This CDR3 contains 16 residues. Germline CDR1 is SGHDN and CDR2 is FVKESK. The CDR3 nucleotides are TGTGCCAGCAGCCAAGCGAGCGGGGCAGACACCGGGGAGCTGTTTTTT. Translated, it gives CASSQASGADTGELFF.

The CDR3 DNA is TGTGCCAGCAGGCTGGGAGGTAGCAATCAGCCCCAGCATTTT. It yields the protein CASRLGGSNQPQHF. The rearrangement uses TRBV28 and TRBJ1-5; D call uncertain. Trimming stripped 6 bases from V and 0 bases from J, with 9 bases between. This CDR3 spans 14 amino acids. Germline CDR1 and CDR2: MDHEN and SYDVKM.

The chain recombines TRBV5-1 with TRBJ2-1, with 13 bases matching TRBD2. V lost 2 bases to trimming and J lost 7 bases; unmatched junction nucleotides: 6. Germline CDR1 is SGHRS and CDR2 is YFSETQ. The CDR3 contains 16 residues. The CDR3 protein is CASSFLTSGRSNEQFF. CDR3 DNA sequence: TGCGCCAGCAGCTTCCTGACTAGCGGGAGGTCGAATGAGCAGTTCTTC.

This clone was picked up one time. The chain couples TRBV7-6 to TRBJ1-1, with 7 bases aligning to TRBD1. Germline V lookup: CDR1 SGHVS, CDR2 FNYEAQ. This CDR3 has 15 amino acids. Trimming removed 5 bases from V and 0 bases from J; junction bases left unmatched: 6. The CDR3 nucleotides read TGTGCCAGCAGCCAAATGGGACAGTTGAACACTGAAGCTTTCTTT. Translated, it gives CASSQMGQLNTEAFF.

The chain joins TRBV5-7 to TRBJ2-1, with D perhaps TRBD1 (8 bases). TRBV5-7 is reported as an ORF; its role is uncertain. V was cut by 3 bases and J by 8 bases, with 21 bases left in between. The CDR3 loop spans 16 amino acids. CDR3 residues: CASSSDRGGRFDEQFF. CDR3 in DNA: TGTGCCAGCAGCTCCGACAGGGGAGGGCGGTTCGATGAGCAGTTCTTC.